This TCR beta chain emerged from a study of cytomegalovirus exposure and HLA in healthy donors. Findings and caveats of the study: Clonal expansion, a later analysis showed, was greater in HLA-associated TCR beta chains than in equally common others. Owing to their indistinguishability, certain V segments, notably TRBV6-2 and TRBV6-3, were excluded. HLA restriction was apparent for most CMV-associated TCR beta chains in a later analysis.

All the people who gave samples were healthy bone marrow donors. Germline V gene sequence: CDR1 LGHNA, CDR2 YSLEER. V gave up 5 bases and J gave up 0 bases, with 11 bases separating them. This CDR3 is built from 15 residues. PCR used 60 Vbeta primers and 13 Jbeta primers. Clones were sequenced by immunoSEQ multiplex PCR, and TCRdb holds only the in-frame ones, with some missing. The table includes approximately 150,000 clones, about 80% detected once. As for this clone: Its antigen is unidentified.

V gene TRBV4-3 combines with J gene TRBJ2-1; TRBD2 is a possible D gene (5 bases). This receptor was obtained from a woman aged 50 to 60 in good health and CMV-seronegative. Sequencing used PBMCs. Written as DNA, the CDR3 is TGCGCCAGCAGCTGGGGAGCCGCCTCCTACAATGAGCAGTTCTTC. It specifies CASSWGAASYNEQFF.